Listed below are T cell receptor beta chains from one sample, sequenced in a study of CD4 T cells in relation to SARS-CoV-2 and coronaviruses. This table comes from immunoSEQ multiplex PCR, and its TCRdb copy is limited to in-frame clones, with some not included. The table has under 20,000 clones, 75% to 85% seen once. Their specific antigens are unknown. Sample: CD4+ T cells from PBMCs, cultured in vitro. Every receptor here comes from a human donor in good health. CDR3s include the opening cysteine and the closing phenylalanine or tryptophan. D genes are given only for firm matches. The size entry is marked missing in some rows and otherwise reads once, few, many or a size class.

d_call	clone_size	v_call	j_call	cdr3_aa	cdr3_nt
.	.	TRBV28	TRBJ1-5	CASTQLSLNQPQHF	TGTGCCAGCACCCAACTCAGCTTGAATCAGCCCCAGCATTTT
.	.	TRBV18	TRBJ2-7	CASSPNEAGTGYYEQYF	TGTGCCAGCTCGCCTAACGAAGCCGGGACGGGCTACTACGAGCAGTACTTC
.	few	TRBV11-2	TRBJ2-2	CASSLVFDTGELFF	TGTGCCAGCAGCTTAGTCTTCGACACCGGGGAGCTGTTTTTT
TRBD2	.	TRBV19	TRBJ2-5	CASSLGLAEIGETQYF	TGTGCCAGTAGTCTAGGACTAGCGGAGATTGGGGAGACCCAGTACTTC
TRBD1	.	TRBV7-2	TRBJ1-2	CASSSSGGSYGYTF	TGTGCCAGCAGCTCTTCAGGGGGTTCCTATGGCTACACCTTC
.	.	TRBV11-2	TRBJ1-4	CASSSRGSPTNEKLFF	TGTGCCAGCAGCTCCAGGGGCAGCCCGACTAATGAAAAACTGTTTTTT
TRBD2	.	TRBV5-1	TRBJ2-1	CASSLASSGRNEQFF	TGCGCCAGCAGCTTGGCAAGTAGCGGGAGGAATGAGCAGTTCTTC
.	.	TRBV12-3/TRBV12-4	TRBJ2-1	CASSRGTLHEQFF	TGTGCCAGCAGCCGTGGGACATTACATGAGCAGTTCTTC
.	.	TRBV30	TRBJ2-1	CAWDSSYNEQFF	TGTGCCTGGGACAGCTCCTACAATGAGCAGTTCTTC
.	few	TRBV7-8	TRBJ1-2	CASSWAESALYGYTF	TGTGCCAGCAGCTGGGCGGAGTCAGCCCTCTATGGCTACACCTTC
TRBD2	.	TRBV24-1	TRBJ2-1	CATSRSPGTSGTTTSYNEQFF	TGTGCCACCAGTAGAAGTCCCGGGACTAGCGGGACGACCACCTCCTACAATGAGCAGTTCTTC
.	.	TRBV4-1	TRBJ2-3	CASSQDFLAADTQYF	TGCGCCAGCAGCCAAGATTTCCTAGCTGCAGATACGCAGTATTTT
.	.	TRBV5-5	TRBJ2-2	CASSFGTENTGELFF	TGTGCCAGCAGCTTCGGAACCGAGAACACCGGGGAGCTGTTTTTT
.	.	TRBV6-1	TRBJ2-5	CASSEASGYQETQYF	TGTGCCAGCAGTGAAGCGTCGGGGTACCAAGAGACCCAGTACTTC
.	.	TRBV6-6	TRBJ2-7	CASSPPSRSSDEQYF	TGTGCCAGCAGCCCGCCCTCCAGGTCCTCAGACGAGCAGTACTTC
.	.	TRBV3-1/TRBV3-2	TRBJ2-5	CASSQDAAGGKTQYF	TGTGCCAGCAGCCAAGACGCGGCAGGGGGGAAGACCCAGTACTTC
.	few	TRBV19	TRBJ1-1	CASSIAGETEAFF	TGTGCCAGTAGTATAGCTGGGGAAACTGAAGCTTTCTTT
.	.	TRBV2	TRBJ1-6	CASSAQNSPLHF	TGTGCCAGCAGTGCGCAGAATTCACCCCTCCACTTT
.	.	TRBV7-9	TRBJ2-5	CASSPRQVQETQYF	TGTGCCAGCAGCCCACGACAGGTCCAAGAGACCCAGTACTTC
.	few	TRBV11-2	TRBJ2-3	CASSLDRAGRTDTQYF	TGTGCCAGCAGCTTAGATCGGGCGGGAAGGACAGATACGCAGTATTTT
TRBD2	.	TRBV9	TRBJ2-2	CASSAALAGAGGELFF	TGTGCCAGCAGCGCGGCGCTAGCGGGAGCAGGAGGGGAGCTGTTTTTT
TRBD2	.	TRBV3-1/TRBV3-2	TRBJ2-2	CASSQASGDFTGELFF	TGTGCCAGCAGCCAAGCCAGCGGGGATTTCACCGGGGAGCTGTTTTTT
TRBD2	once	TRBV7-2	TRBJ2-1	CASIVAGGPGYNEQFF	TGTGCCAGCATAGTAGCGGGAGGGCCTGGTTACAATGAGCAGTTCTTC
.	few	TRBV7-3	TRBJ2-7	CASSLEDNYEQYF	TGTGCCAGCAGCCTGGAGGACAACTACGAGCAGTACTTC
.	.	TRBV28	TRBJ2-5	CASSPRGTVQETQYF	TGTGCCAGCAGTCCCCGTGGTACAGTCCAAGAGACCCAGTACTTC
.	.	TRBV19	TRBJ2-3	CASSGDESSTDTQYF	TGTGCCAGTAGTGGGGACGAATCTAGCACAGATACGCAGTATTTT
.	.	TRBV6-5	TRBJ2-7	CASSYYGGSDEQYF	TGTGCCAGCAGTTACTACGGGGGATCCGACGAGCAGTACTTC
.	.	TRBV19	TRBJ1-2	CASSILAGRYGYTF	TGTGCCAGTAGTATTCTAGCCGGACGCTATGGCTACACCTTC
.	.	TRBV29-1	TRBJ2-1	CSALTSYNEQFF	TGCAGCGCCTTGACAAGCTACAATGAGCAGTTCTTC
.	.	TRBV24-1	TRBJ2-3	CATAGEGYTDTQYF	TGTGCCACCGCCGGGGAAGGCTACACAGATACGCAGTATTTT
.	.	TRBV3-1/TRBV3-2	TRBJ2-5	CASSKQGGSTQYF	TGTGCCAGCAGTAAACAGGGCGGGTCGACCCAGTACTTC
.	.	TRBV3-1/TRBV3-2	TRBJ2-5	CASSQDLDRYQETQYF	TGTGCCAGCAGCCAAGATCTCGATAGGTACCAAGAGACCCAGTACTTC
TRBD1	.	TRBV10-1	TRBJ2-5	CASSPGTGVIQETQYF	TGCGCCAGCAGTCCCGGGACAGGGGTCATCCAAGAGACCCAGTACTTC
.	.	TRBV5-8	TRBJ1-5	CASSQAYGTRDLGPQHF	TGTGCCAGCAGCCAAGCCTACGGGACACGAGATTTAGGGCCCCAGCATTTT
TRBD2	.	TRBV7-9	TRBJ2-5	CASSLRGAGSGRPQETQYF	TGTGCCAGCAGCTTACGGGGGGCTGGTAGCGGGAGGCCCCAAGAGACCCAGTACTTC
.	.	TRBV30	TRBJ2-2	CAWMRQTNTGELFF	TGTGCCTGGATGCGACAAACGAACACCGGGGAGCTGTTTTTT
.	.	TRBV19	TRBJ1-5	CASSGTGGNQPQHF	TGTGCCAGTAGTGGGACCGGGGGCAATCAGCCCCAGCATTTT
TRBD1	once	TRBV28	TRBJ1-2	CASSRSPGGDYGYTF	TGTGCCAGCAGTCGGTCGCCAGGGGGAGACTATGGCTACACCTTC
TRBD1	.	TRBV18	TRBJ2-4	CASSPGQGGNIQYF	TGTGCCAGCTCACCTGGACAGGGAGGAAACATTCAGTACTTC
TRBD1	few	TRBV5-4	TRBJ1-6	CASSFGTGLNSPLHF	TGTGCCAGCAGCTTCGGGACAGGGCTTAATTCACCCCTCCACTTT
.	.	TRBV5-1	TRBJ2-5	CASSWGDTDQETQYF	TGCGCCAGCAGTTGGGGGGACACCGATCAAGAGACCCAGTACTTC
.	.	TRBV2	TRBJ2-7	CASRRTQSSYEQYF	TGTGCCAGCAGGCGGACTCAGAGCTCCTACGAGCAGTACTTC
.	.	TRBV11-1	TRBJ2-7	CASSRTVGNLYEQYF	TGTGCCAGCAGCCGGACCGTGGGGAACCTTTACGAGCAGTACTTC
TRBD2	.	TRBV6-5	TRBJ2-2	CASSYSSGRAIGELFF	TGTGCCAGCAGTTACTCGAGCGGGAGGGCCATCGGGGAGCTGTTTTTT
.	.	TRBV25-1	TRBJ1-2	CASSEVGGKVYGYTF	TGTGCCAGCAGTGAAGTTGGGGGCAAGGTCTATGGCTACACCTTC
.	.	TRBV12-5	TRBJ1-3	CASGPSGGAGGNTIYF	TGTGCTAGTGGTCCTTCTGGGGGGGCGGGAGGAAACACCATATATTTT
.	.	TRBV4-1	TRBJ2-3	CASSPRGDTQYF	TGCGCCAGCTCCCCCCGGGGAGATACGCAGTATTTT
.	.	TRBV10-2	TRBJ1-5	CASSESGYNQPQHF	TGCGCCAGCAGTGAGTCGGGGTACAATCAGCCCCAGCATTTT
.	.	TRBV2	TRBJ1-5	CASNLAGSNQPQHF	TGTGCCAGCAACCTGGCAGGGAGCAATCAGCCCCAGCATTTT
.	few	TRBV7-8	TRBJ2-1	CASSLLERAGEQFF	TGTGCCAGCAGCTTATTAGAGCGGGCGGGTGAGCAGTTCTTC
.	.	TRBV6-1	TRBJ2-2	CASSETPRQGNTGELFF	TGTGCCAGCAGTGAAACCCCCCGGCAGGGGAACACCGGGGAGCTGTTTTTT
.	.	TRBV18	TRBJ1-4	CASSPGSGKEEKLFF	TGTGCCAGCTCACCAGGGTCGGGGAAGGAAGAAAAACTGTTTTTT
.	.	TRBV5-1	TRBJ1-1	CASSLGGTSNTEAFF	TGCGCCAGCAGCTTGGGGGGGACTTCTAACACTGAAGCTTTCTTT
.	.	TRBV10-3	TRBJ2-7	CAIAGPDSSYEQYF	TGTGCCATCGCGGGGCCGGATAGCTCCTACGAGCAGTACTTC